This T cell receptor beta chain was sequenced for a study of T cells after yellow fever vaccination. Points from the study as a whole: Abundant clonotypes from the bulk population could contaminate FACS-sorted repertoires. Once the booster was given, most primary-vaccination clones reappeared, at just over 95% for CD4 and 88% for CD8.

This clonotype was found a few times. Its antigen is currently unknown. TCRdb reprocessed the 5' RACE reads via MiXCR and lists one record per CDR3 protein. Here the sample spans around 250,000 distinct CDR3 sequences, 6% to 7.5% being singletons. The germline gives CDR1 SGHRS, CDR2 YFSETQ. This CDR3 has 17 amino acids. Trimming cost V 2 bases and J 0 bases, with 12 bases left between them. The sequences come from CD4+ T cells sorted from PBMCs, collected 15 days after the yellow fever booster vaccination. The receptor's source is a man aged 25-40 years who received the YFV17D yellow fever vaccine. The chain uses TRBV5-1 and TRBJ2-6, with D tentatively TRBD1 (5 bases). The CDR3 DNA follows: TGCGCCAGCAGCTTACCAACAGGAAGCTCTGGGGCCAACGTCCTGACTTTC. Its translation is CASSLPTGSSGANVLTF.